This is a list of T cell receptor beta chains from one sample in a study of cytomegalovirus exposure and HLA in healthy donors. Data came from immunoSEQ multiplex PCR; TCRdb stores just in-frame clones and leaves some out. The sample holds under 200,000 clones, more than 60% seen once. Sample: PBMCs. The receptors stem from a male donor in good health and CMV-seronegative. Each CDR3 is given with its conserved first and last residue. Each record gives: V gene, J gene, clone size, D gene, CDR3 DNA, CDR3 protein. A D gene is named only where the DNA matches it firmly. Clone size is not always given. Where it is, it says once, few, many or a class for expanded clones.

>TRBV4-1|TRBJ2-1|NA|TRBD1
TGCGCCAGCAGCCCCCTAGGGGACAGGGTCTCGAATGAGCAGTTCTTC
CASSPLGDRVSNEQFF
>TRBV5-4|TRBJ1-6|NA|TRBD1
TGTGCCAGCAGCTTGCGGGACAGAAAGTATAATTCACCCCTCCACTTT
CASSLRDRKYNSPLHF
>TRBV7-6|TRBJ1-5|NA|NA
TGTGCCAGCAGCTTGTCGCCAGAACAGCCCCAGCATTTT
CASSLSPEQPQHF
>TRBV7-9|TRBJ2-6|few|NA
TGTGCCAGCAGCTTTACTGAGTCTGGGGCCAACGTCCTGACTTTC
CASSFTESGANVLTF
>TRBV11-2|TRBJ2-2|NA|TRBD1
TGTGCCAGCAGCTCGGACAGGGCGCCGGGCGGGGAGCTGTTTTTT
CASSSDRAPGGELFF
>TRBV6-5|TRBJ2-7|NA|NA
TGTGCCAGCAGTTACTCGATTTTCGGCGGCGAGCAGTACTTC
CASSYSIFGGEQYF
>TRBV10-3|TRBJ2-3|NA|TRBD2
TGTGCCATCAGTGGGTTGGCGGGAGGAGCGCAGTATTTT
CAISGLAGGAQYF
>TRBV4-1|TRBJ1-5|once|TRBD1
TGCGCCAGCAGCCCCTGGACAGGGAAGCACCAGCCCCAGCATTTT
CASSPWTGKHQPQHF
>TRBV7-2|TRBJ1-5|NA|NA
TGTGCCAGCAGCTTAGCGCTAGTCCCTGGGCAGCCCCAGCATTTT
CASSLALVPGQPQHF
>TRBV5-6|TRBJ2-5|NA|TRBD1
TGTGCCAGCAGCTTACAGGGGCTGAAAGAGACCCAGTACTTC
CASSLQGLKETQYF
>TRBV27|TRBJ1-5|NA|TRBD1
TGTGCCAGCAGTCCGTCGACAGGGTTGGATGTTTATAGCAATCAGCCCCAGCATTTT
CASSPSTGLDVYSNQPQHF
>TRBV5-1|TRBJ2-5|NA|NA
TGCGCCAGCAGCTTAATCACAGGAGTCCAAGAGACCCAGTACTTC
CASSLITGVQETQYF
>TRBV18|TRBJ2-5|few|TRBD1
TGTGCCAGCTCACGCGGGACAGGGGTCGGAGAGACCCAGTACTTC
CASSRGTGVGETQYF